The 14 T cell receptor beta chains below all came from one sample that was sequenced in a study of blood T cells in healthy people across ages. Sample-barcoded 5' priming and a J-beta primer mix drove a second PCR of roughly 6 to 12 cycles. TCRdb recomputed calls from the 5' RACE reads with MiXCR, one row per CDR3 protein. The sample holds about 680,000 distinct CDR3 sequences, about half seen once. The sequenced material came from blood. These receptors were obtained from a woman between 55 and 75 years old in good health.

This clonotype has just a few counts. J is TRBJ2-1 and V is TRBV12-3 or TRBV12-4; weak D call: TRBD1 (6 bases). V was clipped by 4 bases and J by 13 bases, with 29 bases between them. CDR3 length equals 17 residues. The CDR3 DNA sequence: TGTGCCAGCAGTTCCTCCGAGGCAGGGGCGGGCTGGGAGACCCAGTTCTTC. Its protein is CASSSSEAGAGWETQFF.

This clonotype appeared a few times. The CDR3 coding sequence is TGCGCCAGCAGCCAAGACCCTACCGTTATAAAGGCTGGGGCCAACGTCCTGACTTTC. This encodes CASSQDPTVIKAGANVLTF. The chain links TRBV4-1 to TRBJ2-6; the D is unclear. The CDR3 runs to 19 residues. With 0 bases removed from V and 2 bases from J, the gap between germline ends came to 17 bases. Germline assignment: CDR1 MGHRA and CDR2 YSYEKL.

The V and J genes are TRBV7-2 and TRBJ2-5, with 11 bases matching TRBD2. Trimming took 1 base from V and 1 from J; bases not matched to a gene: 5. The CDR3 loop spans 17 amino acids. Germline CDR1 and CDR2: SGHTA and FQGNSA. The DNA of the CDR3 is TGTGCCAGCAGCTTAGGTTTACTAGCGGGGGCCCAAGAGACCCAGTACTTC. It yields the protein CASSLGLLAGAQETQYF.

This clonotype was recorded once. V and J are TRBV29-1 and TRBJ2-1; D is possibly TRBD2 (6 bases). This CDR3 spans 13 amino acids. V lost 1 base, J lost 6 bases, and 10 bases lay in between. The germline gives CDR1 SQVTM, CDR2 ANQGSEA. The CDR3 is CSVEGTTSNEQFF. The CDR3, as DNA: TGCAGCGTTGAAGGGACTACCTCCAATGAGCAGTTCTTC.

This rearrangement joins TRBV4-2 to TRBJ2-7; D not resolved. The J call may be incorrect, as the DNA end agrees better with TRBJ2-5. In germline, CDR1 is LGHNA, CDR2 YNFKEQ. The CDR3 has 16 residues. Here the CDR3 reads CASSQVASGYQETQYF. CDR3 nucleotide sequence: TGTGCCAGCAGCCAAGTTGCATCCGGCTACCAAGAGACCCAGTACTTC.

This clonotype has only a few counts. V is TRBV7-9 and J is TRBJ2-5; 7 positions match TRBD1. The J segment lost 11 bases and the V segment lost 1 base, leaving 4 bases of the junction unmatched. There are 12 residues in the CDR3. Germline V gives CDR1 SEHNR, CDR2 FQNEAQ (reference sequence). The chain's CDR3 is CASSLGTGEQYF. For the CDR3, the DNA is TGTGCCAGCAGCTTAGGTACAGGGGAACAGTACTTC.

This clonotype was detected only a few times. This sequence joins TRBV7-2 and TRBJ2-1; 7 positions agree with TRBD1. CDR3 length: 12 residues. Trimming at V came to 5 bases and at J to 12 bases, leaving 7 bases not matched to a gene. The germline V gene encodes CDR1 SGHTA and CDR2 FQGNSA. The CDR3 region has the DNA TGTGCCAGCAGCGCCACAGGGGCCTGGCAGTTCTTC. Amino acids: CASSATGAWQFF.

The chain recombines TRBV5-1 with TRBJ2-5; 7 bases agree with TRBD1. V was clipped by 7 bases and J by 0 bases; unmatched bases: 9. CDR1 is SGHRS, CDR2 YFSETQ, per germline. The CDR3 extends over 15 amino acids. The CDR3 loop reads CASGATGQHQETQYF. The CDR3 DNA follows: TGCGCCAGCGGGGCGACGGGACAGCACCAAGAGACCCAGTACTTC.

There are a few counts of this clonotype. The rearrangement links TRBV7-3 to TRBJ2-1; no reliable D call. The CDR3 totals 15 residues. The V end lost 0 bases, the J end lost 0 bases, and 6 bases lay between the germline ends. Germline CDR1 SGHTA, CDR2 FQGTGA. The CDR3 DNA is TGTGCCAGCAGCTTAACAGCGAACTCCTACAATGAGCAGTTCTTC. The encoded protein is CASSLTANSYNEQFF.

This clonotype has just a few counts. The V gene is TRBV20-1, the J gene TRBJ1-6; 10 nucleotides agree with TRBD1. The CDR3 sequence is 15 residues long. Per the germline V gene, CDR1 is DFQATT and CDR2 is SNEGSKA (reference sequence). V lost 0 bases and J lost 9; bases outside the gene matches: 5. The CDR3 sequence is CSARDMGTGVSPLHF. The CDR3 DNA sequence: TGCAGTGCTAGAGATATGGGGACAGGGGTTTCACCCCTCCACTTT.

The V call is TRBV3-1, the J call TRBJ2-1; 12 bases are a match to TRBD1. CDR1 is LGHDT and CDR2 is YNNKEL in the germline V gene (reference sequence). The CDR3 consists of 16 residues. Trimming cost V 4 bases and J 11 bases; bases outside gene matches: 12. CDR3 sequence reads: CASSRGTGGNMNKQFF. The CDR3 nucleotides read TGTGCCAGCAGCCGCGGGACAGGGGGCAATATGAATAAGCAGTTCTTC.

The genes are TRBV6-5 and TRBJ2-5; perhaps TRBD1 as D (6 bases). V lost 5 bases to trimming and J lost 1 base, with 11 bases between them. The CDR3 runs 14 residues. Germline V CDR1 and CDR2: MNHEY, SVGAGI. The CDR3 nucleotides read TGTGCCAGCAGTAGAGGGACATTCCAAGAGACCCAGTACTTC. Its protein product is CASSRGTFQETQYF.

The gene calls are TRBV5-1 and TRBJ2-1, with 11 bases lining up with TRBD2. With 5 bases clipped from V and 8 bases from J, the junction kept 9 bases outside the gene matches. Germline V CDR1 and CDR2: SGHRS, YFSETQ. The length of the CDR3 is 15 residues. CDR3 sequence reads: CASRFELAGGHEQFF. The DNA of the CDR3 is TGCGCCAGCAGATTCGAGCTAGCGGGAGGACATGAGCAGTTCTTC.

This clonotype occurred a few times. This chain links TRBV30 with TRBJ2-1; tentatively, D is TRBD2 (6 bases). V lost 3 bases, J lost 4 bases, and 16 bases lay in between. Germline V gene sequence: CDR1 GTSNPN, CDR2 SVGIG (reference sequence). The CDR3 has 15 residues. The CDR3 spells CAWSPGWREYNEQFF. The CDR3, as DNA: TGTGCCTGGAGCCCGGGCTGGCGGGAATACAATGAGCAGTTCTTC.